This paragraph covers one T cell receptor (beta chain) sequence. In its sample, this clonotype was seen many times. Its antigen remains undetermined. No much larger clone exists at a distance of one base, and base qualities are not known. The data were obtained in a study of identical twins (dated by TCRdb to about 2016). As for the study more broadly: To test whether fetal clonotypes persist, this study deep-sequenced TCR alpha and beta repertoires from monozygotic twins, from unrelated adults of various ages, and from cord blood. To rule out contamination, the twin experiments were replicated at different times with different library preparation protocols.

Here is what the overall study found, with its caveats: Out-of-frame TCR alpha sharing in monozygotic twins was systematically underestimated by recombination models, whereas sharing between unrelated individuals was in agreement with the recombination models. In beta out-of-frame sequences, excess twin sharing was weaker, because having fewer shared sequences lowered the signal-to-noise ratio. Abundant cord blood beta clonotypes had fewer insertions, young adult naive repertoires showed a similar but weaker trend, and memory repertoires showed no such trend. Conclusions relied on cross-sectional statistical analysis, since the same donors could not be followed over many years. Invariant T cells such as MAIT and iNKT could partly confound zero-insertion analyses, although diverse VJ usage argued against such confounding for most clonotypes. Out-of-frame TCR alpha sequences shared between twins showed an excess of low generation-probability sequences compared with coincidental sharing between unrelated individuals.

Every donor was a healthy Caucasian. Three unrelated non-twin adults were additionally sequenced: a male aged 18 to 29, a male aged 50 to 60 and a female aged 50 to 60. Miltenyi CD45RO+ enrichment and human naive T-cell isolation kits were used to isolate memory (CD45RO+) and naive T cells from PBMC. The library was produced with 5' RACE. The instrument was an Illumina HiSeq 2000. A universal primer binding site was introduced by template switching, and a unique molecular identifier was present in the final cDNA, enabling accurate counting of TCR cDNA molecules. First-strand cDNA for TCR alpha and beta chains was synthesized from specific primers in the conserved constant-segment region. To control for contamination, every cDNA library carried two barcodes: a SMART-Mk sample barcode plus Illumina barcodes. TruSeq adapter sequences, together with Illumina sample barcodes, were added in two successive PCR steps. Sequencing of the TCR alpha and beta cDNA libraries was done on the Illumina HiSeq platform using custom primers. The study's processing was this. MiGEC processed the raw reads to extract unique molecular identifiers, while MiXCR was used to determine the CDR3 positions. Recombination models were inferred per individual with the repgenHMM and IGoR tools using an EM algorithm. Shared clonotypes were analyzed with the tcR package in R, and sharing was normalized by the product of cloneset sizes. To study raw recombination free of thymic and clonal selection effects, out-of-frame nonproductive sequences were analyzed. TCRdb itself trimmed the public reads at Q25 with fastp, ran MiXCR and retained productive beta chains. Entries that share a CDR3 protein sequence are merged under the most common genes and DNA. What appears here as the V and J calls and clone size reflects TCRdb's work, not the paper's. Present in this sample are more than 650,000 distinct CDR3 sequences, roughly 6% of which were seen just once. The ten largest clones add up to around 2% of the sample.

The CDR3 covers 14 residues, taking in both the cysteine and the phenylalanine. Kept here is only the CDR3 DNA, which spans 42 bases and is read in frame from base 1. Reading the germline V gene gives CDR1 SQVTM and CDR2 ANQGSEA. Between the V and J ends, shortened by 0 bases and 2 bases respectively, the junction contains 11 bases. Input material: naive T cells sorted from blood. The sample's cell subset or site label, in plain terms: cells isolated with a human naive T-cell isolation kit. The rearrangement combines TRBV29-1 with TRBJ2-7; the D gene cannot be resolved reliably. The origin of this receptor is a man in his late teens or twenties in good health. The bases read TGCAGCGTTGAAGACCCAGCCAGAGCCTACGAGCAGTACTTC. It translates to CSVEDPARAYEQYF.